A single sample is the source of the 27 T cell receptor beta chains below, sequenced in a study of human CD8 memory T cell subsets. UMI-labeled 5' RACE generated the TCR beta libraries. TCRdb reprocessed the 5' RACE reads and keeps a single row for each CDR3 protein, giving no DNA. The ten most abundant clones cover roughly 16% of a sample with 10,000 to 11,000 distinct CDR3 sequences. Sequenced: CD8+ T cells from PBMCs. These receptors came from a human donor in good health.

J is TRBJ1-5 and V is TRBV20-1. The germline gives CDR1 DFQATT, CDR2 SNEGSKA (reference sequence). This CDR3 has 12 amino acids. CDR3 loop: CSARDPGQPQHF.

This chain uses TRBV7-3 with TRBJ2-4; TCRdb indicates TRBD1, and absent DNA this call remains unverified. CDR3 length: 17 residues. Germline CDR1 SGHTA, CDR2 FQGTGA. CDR3 residues: CASSLGIQWGAKNIQYF.

The CDR3 loop is CASSGTSGTYEQFF. This chain uses TRBV27 with TRBJ2-1; TCRdb's assignment of TRBD2 cannot be checked, as there is no DNA. The CDR3 contains 14 residues. The V gene's germline CDR1 is MNHEY and CDR2 SMNVEV (reference sequence).

The J gene is TRBJ2-1, the V gene TRBV5-1. Per the germline V gene, CDR1 is SGHRS and CDR2 is YFSETQ. The CDR3 contains 15 residues. CDR3 amino acids: CASSRRSGPYNEQFF.

V and J are TRBV28 and TRBJ1-1; TCRdb's assignment of TRBD1 cannot be checked, as there is no DNA. The germline CDR1 and CDR2 sequences are MDHEN and SYDVKM. This CDR3 contains 17 residues. This CDR3 is CASSLGPGRVQNTEAFF.

By frequency, this clonotype is large. The chain has TRBV29-1 and TRBJ2-7; TCRdb lists TRBD2, though no DNA is available to test this call. Per the germline V gene, CDR1 is SQVTM and CDR2 is ANQGSEA. The CDR3 covers 16 residues. CDR3 sequence reads: CSVEADSGRAGYEQYF.

V is TRBV4-2 and J is TRBJ1-2; TCRdb outputs TRBD1, but without DNA this stays unchecked. The germline V gene encodes CDR1 LGHNA and CDR2 YNFKEQ. The CDR3 is 18 residues long. The CDR3 sequence is CASSQELGQSSLSYGYTF.

The chain uses TRBV9 and TRBJ2-1; TCRdb's assignment of TRBD1 cannot be checked, as there is no DNA. The CDR3 loop spans 16 amino acids. The germline CDR1 and CDR2 sequences are SGDLS and YYNGEE. The CDR3 reads CASSPPPGQNYNEQFF.

In terms of frequency, this clonotype is medium-sized (0.01 to 0.1%). The rearrangement uses TRBV7-9 and TRBJ2-2. CDR1 and CDR2 (germline): SEHNR, FQNEAQ (reference sequence). The CDR3 covers 12 residues. The chain's CDR3 is CASVRNTGELFF.

V is TRBV11-3 and J is TRBJ1-2; with no DNA, the TCRdb D assignment of TRBD1 cannot be verified. Germline V lookup: CDR1 SGHNT, CDR2 YENEEA. The CDR3 runs 13 residues. This chain's CDR3 is CASSRDGNYGYTF.

By frequency, this clonotype is medium-sized. The chain recombines TRBV2 with TRBJ2-7; the TCRdb D gene call, TRBD2, has no DNA to confirm it. Looked up from germline, CDR1 is SNHLY and CDR2 is FYNNEI. The CDR3 is 15 residues long. CDR3 in amino acids: CASRANSGAFYEQYF.

In terms of frequency, this clonotype is medium-sized. CDR3 residues: CASSLGLADYNEQFF. V gene TRBV5-1 combines with J gene TRBJ2-1; TCRdb's assignment of TRBD2 cannot be checked, as there is no DNA. The CDR3 has 15 residues. Germline assignment: CDR1 SGHRS and CDR2 YFSETQ.

The V and J genes are TRBV7-9 and TRBJ2-7; TCRdb returns TRBD2, unconfirmable since there is no DNA. This CDR3 spans 16 amino acids. Germline V lookup: CDR1 SEHNR, CDR2 FQNEAQ (reference sequence). The CDR3 sequence: CASSKSTSGSSYEQYF.

Frequency places this clonotype as medium-sized. The chain has TRBV28 and TRBJ2-1; TCRdb calls TRBD2, which cannot be checked without DNA. The CDR3 is 16 amino acids. Germline assignment: CDR1 MDHEN and CDR2 SYDVKM. The CDR3 spells CASSLRMAGENNEQFF.

The rearrangement joins TRBV18 to TRBJ1-1. Germline V lookup: CDR1 KGHSH, CDR2 LQKENI. The CDR3 has 12 amino acids. The CDR3: CASSPSLTEAFF.

The rearrangement links TRBV12-5 to TRBJ1-3; lacking DNA, the TRBD1 call made by TCRdb goes unchecked. This CDR3 has 13 amino acids. CDR1 is LGHNT, CDR2 FRNRAP, per germline. The CDR3 here is CPSGVFSGNTIYF.

V and J are TRBV12-3 or TRBV12-4 and TRBJ2-3; TCRdb's D gene call, TRBD2, goes unchecked for lack of DNA. This CDR3 comprises 20 residues. This CDR3 reads CASSNGLAGRTITSTDTQYF.

The chain is built from TRBV18 and TRBJ2-1. The CDR3 length is 15 residues. Per germline, CDR1 KGHSH and CDR2 LQKENI. CDR3 residues: CASSEYKSSYNEQFF.

The V and J genes are TRBV10-2 and TRBJ2-7; TCRdb gives TRBD1 as the D gene, but with no DNA this cannot be confirmed. CDR3 size: 16 residues. Germline CDR1 and CDR2: WSHSY and SAAADI. The CDR3 spells CASIDLQGAMRDEQYF.

The chain employs TRBV7-6 and TRBJ2-7; no DNA is available, so the TRBD1 call from TCRdb remains unchecked. The CDR3 length is 14 residues. Germline V gene sequence: CDR1 SGHVS, CDR2 FNYEAQ. CDR3 loop: CASSDDRDRYEQYF.

This chain connects TRBV7-9 to TRBJ1-1. Germline V gene sequence: CDR1 SEHNR, CDR2 FQNEAQ (reference sequence). The CDR3 consists of 12 residues. The CDR3: CASSLGFPNGFF.

This chain uses TRBV2 with TRBJ2-1; the TCRdb call, TRBD2, lacks DNA for checking. The CDR3 is 15 amino acids. Germline V gene lookup returns CDR1 SNHLY and CDR2 FYNNEI. The CDR3 spells CASRRFEREVDEQFF.

This clonotype is labeled medium-sized based on frequency. The chain links TRBV12-3 or TRBV12-4 to TRBJ1-2. CDR3 length: 16 residues. This CDR3 reads CASSPSRQGPIDGYTF.

The V call is TRBV15, the J call TRBJ2-3. The germline V gene has CDR1 LNHNV and CDR2 YYDKDF (reference sequence). The CDR3 totals 12 residues. This chain's CDR3 is CATRTSIGTQYF.

The rearrangement uses TRBV28 and TRBJ1-2; TCRdb's D gene call, TRBD1, goes unchecked for lack of DNA. Germline assignment: CDR1 MDHEN and CDR2 SYDVKM. CDR3 size: 14 residues. The CDR3 is CASSLPGEDYGYTF.

This chain links TRBV6-2 or TRBV6-3 with TRBJ2-7; the D call of TRBD1 rests on TCRdb alone, since no DNA is present to check it. Germline V gene sequence: CDR1 MNHEY, CDR2 SVGEGT. The CDR3 has 15 residues. The CDR3: CASSSGQIFAYEQYF.

CDR3 sequence reads: CASSENPRDGLNSPLHF. The chain uses TRBV5-1 and TRBJ1-6; with no DNA, the TCRdb D assignment of TRBD1 cannot be verified. Germline V CDR1 and CDR2: SGHRS, YFSETQ. This CDR3 has 17 amino acids.